This T cell receptor beta chain was recorded in a study of Tregs in tolerant kidney transplant recipients. Study-wide findings and caveats: Biological reproducibility was not directly addressed, but technical replication error appeared minimal.

TCRdb's table, derived via immunoSEQ multiplex PCR, lists solely in-frame clones and lacks some. This table holds thousands of clones, 40% to 50% found once. This clone was counted only a few times. Its antigen is still unknown. The sequencing sample was made of CD4+ T cells from blood cultured with allogeneic cells. The sequence derives from a human donor in good health.

For the CDR3, the DNA is TGTGCCAGCAGCCCTCCGAGCGGCTCCTACGAGCAGTACTTC. Translated, it gives CASSPPSGSYEQYF. The chain uses TRBV7-2 and TRBJ2-7; weak D call: TRBD2 (5 bases). The CDR3 consists of 14 residues. The V and J ends lost 5 bases and 0 bases respectively, with 11 bases between them. CDR1 and CDR2 (germline): SGHTA, FQGNSA. Filled out from reference TRBV7-2 and TRBJ2-7, the complete variable domain reads GAGVSQSPSNKVTEKGKDVELRCDPISGHTALYWYRQSLGQGLEFLIYFQGNSAPDKSGLPSDRFSAERTGGSVSTLTIQRTQQEDSAVYLCASSPPSGSYEQYFGPGTRLTVT.